These 17 T cell receptor beta chains were all obtained from the same sample, sequenced in a study of blood T cell repertoires in COVID-19. Only in-frame clones appear in the TCRdb table, and some are missing; sequencing was by immunoSEQ multiplex PCR. The table includes roughly 300,000 clones, approximately 89% detected once. The specimen was peripheral blood. These TCRs come from a woman aged 25 to 39 with COVID-19, enrolled during active disease.

The chain couples TRBV2 to TRBJ1-1; tentative D call: TRBD1 (6 bases). This CDR3 spans 14 amino acids. V lost 6 bases to trimming and J lost 4 bases, with 15 bases between them. Germline V CDR1 and CDR2: SNHLY, FYNNEI. The CDR3 sequence: CASSPRDTGTEAFF. DNA for the CDR3: TGTGCCAGCAGCCCCCGGGACACGGGCACTGAAGCTTTCTTT.

The genes are TRBV27 and TRBJ2-2; TRBD2 matches at 9 bases. The germline V gene encodes CDR1 MNHEY and CDR2 SMNVEV (reference sequence). The CDR3 runs to 14 residues. J was trimmed by 7 bases and V by 2 bases; bases with no gene match: 2. The CDR3 DNA is TGTGCCAGCAGTTTAATGCGGGGGGGCGGGGAGCTGTTTTTT. This codes for CASSLMRGGGELFF.

The rearrangement links TRBV21-1 to TRBJ2-1; the table names TRBD1, a call not compared with the DNA. TRBV21-1 is a pseudogene locus. The CDR3 runs to 19 residues. Here the CDR3 DNA reads TGTGCCAGCAGCAAAGAAGGGGGCCAAGCGTTTAGGGACTACAATGAGCAGTTCTTC. Translating gives CASSKEGGQAFRDYNEQFF.

This chain connects TRBV2 to TRBJ2-6, with 7 bases that match TRBD1. This CDR3 region has 17 residues. Germline values: CDR1 SNHLY, CDR2 FYNNEI. V gave up 5 bases and J gave up 0 bases; unmatched junction bases: 7. The CDR3: CASSQTAGGSGANVLTF. CDR3 nucleotides: TGTGCCAGCAGTCAGACCGCAGGGGGCTCTGGGGCCAACGTCCTGACTTTC.

Only a few counts were recorded for this clone. This sequence joins TRBV6-5 and TRBJ1-2, with D possibly being TRBD1 (5 bases). The CDR3 consists of 12 residues. The V gene's germline CDR1 is MNHEY and CDR2 SVGAGI. V was cut by 4 bases and J by 3 bases, with 6 bases left in between. CDR3 sequence (DNA): TGTGCCAGCAGTTCAGGGTACTATGGCTACACCTTC. Protein sequence: CASSSGYYGYTF.

V and J are TRBV15 and TRBJ2-6; 7 nucleotides line up with TRBD1. Germline V gene data show CDR1 as LNHNV and CDR2 as YYDKDF (reference sequence). There are 17 residues in the CDR3. V shed 5 bases and J 0 bases; nucleotides not matched to a gene: 7. In DNA form, the CDR3 reads TGTGCCACCAGCGGAGGTGGGACAGACTCTGGGGCCAACGTCCTGACTTTC. Amino acids: CATSGGGTDSGANVLTF.

V usage is TRBV3-1 (or the pseudogene TRBV3-2) and J usage is TRBJ2-4, with 14 bases that match TRBD2. V trimming: 6 bases; J trimming: 8 bases; junction bases outside the gene matches: 6. Per germline, CDR1 LGHDT and CDR2 YNNKEL (reference sequence). This CDR3 has 15 amino acids. The CDR3 DNA follows: TGTGCCAGCAGTGGACTAGCGGGGGGAGTAGACATTCAGTACTTC. Translating gives CASSGLAGGVDIQYF.

The V gene is TRBV27, the J gene TRBJ1-2; perhaps TRBD1 as D (6 bases). The CDR3 contains 12 residues. Trimming took 4 bases from V and 8 from J, leaving 11 bases between them. Per germline, CDR1 MNHEY and CDR2 SMNVEV (reference sequence). The CDR3 DNA sequence: TGTGCCAGCAGTTACCCAGGGGCCGGCTACACCTTC. Translating gives CASSYPGAGYTF.

In DNA form, the CDR3 reads TGTGCCAGCAGCCCTCCTACGCGGAGCGAGCAGTACTTC. It specifies CASSPPTRSEQYF. The rearrangement joins TRBV6-6 to TRBJ2-7; D remains ambiguous. The CDR3 loop spans 13 amino acids. Germline V gives CDR1 MNHNY, CDR2 SVGAGI (reference sequence). Trimming took off 6 bases at V and 6 bases at J, with 15 bases between the two ends.

This clone showed up just a few times. The J gene is TRBJ2-7, the V gene TRBV7-2; 8 bases match TRBD1. V was pared by 4 bases and J by 9 bases, with 8 bases of the junction left unmatched. Germline CDR1 reads SGHTA; CDR2 reads FQGNSA. The CDR3 is 13 residues long. The CDR3 coding sequence is TGTGCCAGCAGCTCGCGGACAGGGTTCGCGCAGTACTTC. It is translated as CASSSRTGFAQYF.

This clone appeared a single time. The rearrangement joins TRBV6-4 to TRBJ1-2, with 8 bases lining up with TRBD1. Germline trimming cut 2 bases from V and 4 bases from J; bases unmatched to any gene: 9. CDR3 length: 16 amino acids. CDR1 and CDR2 (germline): MRHNA, SNTAGT. This chain's CDR3 is CASSDLPDRGVYGYTF. CDR3 DNA: TGTGCCAGCAGTGACCTACCCGACAGGGGCGTCTATGGCTACACCTTC.

The chain employs TRBV5-4 and TRBJ2-5, with 7 bases identical to TRBD2. The CDR3 covers 14 residues. Germline V gene sequence: CDR1 SGHNT, CDR2 YYREEE (reference sequence). Trimming cost V 3 bases and J 5 bases; bases outside gene matches: 7. The CDR3 spells CASSWGFGRETQYF. The CDR3 DNA sequence: TGTGCCAGCAGCTGGGGTTTCGGGAGGGAGACCCAGTACTTC.

The chain combines TRBV18 with TRBJ2-5, with 11 bases aligning to TRBD2. This CDR3 has 16 residues. Trimming removed 0 bases from V and 3 bases from J; junction bases left unmatched: 3. Germline assignment: CDR1 KGHSH and CDR2 LQKENI. CDR3 nucleotides: TGTGCCAGCTCACCACCCACTAGCGGGGGAAAAGAGACCCAGTACTTC. Translation: CASSPPTSGGKETQYF.

The sample holds one count of this clone. This sequence joins TRBV5-1 and TRBJ1-1, with a weak D call TRBD1 (6 bases). CDR1 SGHRS and CDR2 YFSETQ come from the germline V gene. Trimming removed 4 bases from V and 4 bases from J, with 14 bases in between. The CDR3 has 14 amino acids. CDR3 loop: CASSGPQGRTEAFF. The CDR3 nucleotides are TGCGCCAGCAGCGGGCCCCAGGGGCGCACTGAAGCTTTCTTT.

V gene TRBV11-2 combines with J gene TRBJ2-6; unclear D gene. Germline V gene data show CDR1 as SGHAT and CDR2 as FQNNGV. The CDR3 sequence is 17 residues long. V gave up 2 bases and J gave up 0 bases, with 11 bases separating them. The CDR3 region is CASSLSLPISGANVLTF. The CDR3 coding sequence is TGTGCCAGCAGCTTATCTCTACCAATCTCTGGGGCCAACGTCCTGACTTTC.

V usage is TRBV7-8 and J usage is TRBJ1-2, with TRBD1 matching 7 bases. The CDR3 sequence is 16 residues long. CDR1 and CDR2 (germline): SGHVS, FQNEAQ. J lost 1 base, V lost 3 bases, and 8 bases had no gene match. The CDR3 DNA follows: TGTGCCAGCAGCTTTGCCCCGGGACAGATTAACTATGGCTACACCTTC. Residues: CASSFAPGQINYGYTF. The full variable domain, in which reference TRBV7-8 and TRBJ1-2 provide the parts outside the CDR3, is GAGVSQSPRYKVAKRGQDVALRCDPISGHVSLFWYQQALGQGPEFLTYFQNEAQLDKSGLPSDRFFAERPEGSVSTLKIQRTQQEDSAVYLCASSFAPGQINYGYTFGSGTRLTVV.

The chain links TRBV5-1 to TRBJ1-1, with D possibly matching TRBD1 (6 bases). Trimming took 1 base from V and 3 from J, leaving 13 bases between them. The CDR3 has 15 residues. CDR1 SGHRS and CDR2 YFSETQ come from the germline V gene. This CDR3 reads CASSLSLGADTEAFF. The DNA for the CDR3 is TGCGCCAGCAGCTTGAGCCTGGGGGCAGACACTGAAGCTTTCTTT.